Listed below are T cell receptor beta chains from one sample, sequenced in a study of identical twins. Each CDR3 protein is one row after TCRdb ran MiXCR on the 5' RACE reads. Of 1.5 million to 2 million distinct CDR3 sequences listed, about 31% are singletons. The sequencing sample was made of cord blood. All receptors derive from a newborn girl in good health. Both conserved end residues are part of each CDR3. A D gene is named only where the DNA matches it firmly. Only some rows state a clone size, as once, few, many or a class for expanded clones.

size | J | D | V | DNA | CDR3
many | TRBJ2-7 | TRBD2 | TRBV20-1 | TGCAGTGCTTCGACTAGCGGCCTTTCCTACGAGCAGTACTTC | CSASTSGLSYEQYF
. | TRBJ2-7 | TRBD2 | TRBV4-1 | TGCGCCAGCAGCCGACTAGCGGGAGTTAGCTCCTACGAGCAGTACTTC | CASSRLAGVSSYEQYF
few | TRBJ2-7 | . | TRBV14 | TGTGCCAGCAGCCAGAATCCGGGATCGCGCCACGAGCAGTACTTC | CASSQNPGSRHEQYF
. | TRBJ2-7 | . | TRBV6-2/TRBV6-3 | TGTGCCAGCAGGGGCCGGTTCTACGAGCAGTACTTC | CASRGRFYEQYF
few | TRBJ2-2 | TRBD1 | TRBV7-9 | TGTGCCAGCAGCCATCGACTCTTCTCGGACAGGGTTACTACCGGGGAGCTGTTTTTT | CASSHRLFSDRVTTGELFF
many | TRBJ2-1 | TRBD2 | TRBV5-1 | TGCGCCAGCAGCTTGGTAGCGGGAGGTAATGAGCAGTTCTTC | CASSLVAGGNEQFF
. | TRBJ2-3 | TRBD2 | TRBV12-3/TRBV12-4 | TGTGCCAGCAGTCCTAGCGGGGGCACAGATGCGCAGTATTTT | CASSPSGGTDAQYF
. | TRBJ1-1 | . | TRBV20-1 | TGCAGTGCTAGAGATGGTTCGGGGAGTGAAGCTTTCTTT | CSARDGSGSEAFF
. | TRBJ2-3 | . | TRBV28 | TGTGCCAGCGAGTTCGGGGGAGTCGCAGATACGCAGTATTTT | CASEFGGVADTQYF
few | TRBJ1-6 | . | TRBV6-6 | TGTGCCAGCAGGCGACCAGAGAATTCACCCCCCCACTTT | CASRRPENSPPHF
few | TRBJ2-7 | TRBD2 | TRBV5-1 | TGCGCCAGCAGTGCCGGGACTAGCGCTTACAATGAGCAGTACTTC | CASSAGTSAYNEQYF
few | TRBJ2-3 | TRBD1 | TRBV10-3 | TGTGCCATCAGTGAACGGACAGGGGGCACAGATACGCAGTATTTT | CAISERTGGTDTQYF
many | TRBJ1-2 | . | TRBV10-3 | TGTGCCATCATGGGACGGACTAACTATGGCTACACCTTC | CAIMGRTNYGYTF
. | TRBJ2-7 | TRBD2 | TRBV27 | TGTGCCAGCAGGGGGGGGAACGAGCAGTACTTC | CASRGGNEQYF
. | TRBJ2-3 | . | TRBV7-2 | TGTGCCAGCAGCTTCGACTACCAAGTTGGTGGTGGGGATACGCAGTATTTT | CASSFDYQVGGGDTQYF
few | TRBJ2-7 | TRBD1 | TRBV7-2 | TGTGCCAGCAGCTTAGAACAGGGGCGATCCTACGAGCAGTACTTC | CASSLEQGRSYEQYF
few | TRBJ2-7 | TRBD2 | TRBV6-1 | TGTGCCAGCAGCGTTCGGGAGGGTTACGAGCAGTACTTC | CASSVREGYEQYF
. | TRBJ2-7 | . | TRBV20-1 | TGCAGTGCTAACTCAGGGGGGGCTTACAATGAGCAGTACTTC | CSANSGGAYNEQYF
. | TRBJ2-3 | . | TRBV7-9 | TGTGCCAGCAGCACAAAAACCCCATACACAGATACGCAGTATTTT | CASSTKTPYTDTQYF
many | TRBJ1-1 | . | TRBV20-1 | TGCAGTGCTAGCCAGAACACTGAAGCTTTCTTT | CSASQNTEAFF
many | TRBJ1-5 | . | TRBV7-8 | TGTGCCAGCAGCTTAGGCAGGGTCAGCAATCAGCCCCAGCATTTT | CASSLGRVSNQPQHF
few | TRBJ2-3 | TRBD2 | TRBV25-1 | TGTGCCAGCAGTGTCCCCGGACTAGCGGGGGGCTACGACACAGATACGCAGTATTTT | CASSVPGLAGGYDTDTQYF
few | TRBJ1-2 | TRBD1 | TRBV9 | TGTGCCAGCAGCGCGGGGGACAGGGCGAGTGGCTACACCTTC | CASSAGDRASGYTF
. | TRBJ1-5 | TRBD1 | TRBV6-1 | TGTGCCACCAGTGAAGACAGGGCTTTCAATCAGCCCCAGCATTTT | CATSEDRAFNQPQHF
. | TRBJ2-5 | TRBD2 | TRBV6-6 | TGTGCCAGCAGTTACTTCGGGGGGACCTACAATGAGCAGTACTTC | CASSYFGGTYNEQYF
few | TRBJ2-1 | . | TRBV7-2 | TGTGCCAGCAGCTCGTTCAAGCGCTCCTACAATGAGCAGTTCTTC | CASSSFKRSYNEQFF
. | TRBJ1-1 | . | TRBV21-1 | TGTGCCAGCAGCAAAGCGGACGAGAACACTGAAGCTTTCTTT | CASSKADENTEAFF
. | TRBJ1-2 | . | TRBV3-1 | TGTGCCAGCAGCCGAGCCCAGGGCGCTTACTATGGCTACACCTTC | CASSRAQGAYYGYTF
. | TRBJ1-6 | . | TRBV6-1 | TGTGCCAGCAGCTCCAGGATTCCCCTTAAGCGGGGCTATAATTCACCCCTCCACTTT | CASSSRIPLKRGYNSPLHF